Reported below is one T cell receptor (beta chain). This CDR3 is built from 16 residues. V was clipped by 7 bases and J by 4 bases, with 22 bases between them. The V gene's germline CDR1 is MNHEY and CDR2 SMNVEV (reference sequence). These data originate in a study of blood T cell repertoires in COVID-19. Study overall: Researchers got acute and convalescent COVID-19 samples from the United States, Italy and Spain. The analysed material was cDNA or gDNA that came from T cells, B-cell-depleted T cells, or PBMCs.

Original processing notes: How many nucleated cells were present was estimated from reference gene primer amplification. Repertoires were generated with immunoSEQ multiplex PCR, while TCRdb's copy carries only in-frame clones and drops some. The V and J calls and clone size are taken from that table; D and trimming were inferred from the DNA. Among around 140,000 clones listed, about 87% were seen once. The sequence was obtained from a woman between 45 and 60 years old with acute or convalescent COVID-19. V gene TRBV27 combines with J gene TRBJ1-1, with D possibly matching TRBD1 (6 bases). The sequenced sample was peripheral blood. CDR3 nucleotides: TGTGCCAGCACCAAGGACAGTACCATCCTCGGCACTGAAGCTTTCTTT. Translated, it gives CASTKDSTILGTEAFF.